This TCR beta chain is drawn from a study of regulatory T cells in long-lasting Graves disease. This clonotype came up many times. V lost 7 bases and J 2 bases, leaving 15 bases between the germline ends. CDR1 is SNHLY and CDR2 is FYNNEI in the germline V gene. The CDR3 contains 15 residues. The sample's time point: persistent/refractory GD, antithyroid drugs over 5 years with positive TRAb. Scientists built the TCR library using RNA that was extracted from PBMCs. Relying on iRepertoire HTBI primers and Arm-PCR of CDR3 regions, the team built TCR beta libraries. TCRdb re-analysed the multiplex PCR reads in MiXCR, keeping a single row per CDR3 protein. The table has roughly 450,000 distinct CDR3 sequences, less than 25% seen once; the top ten hold approximately 8%.

The sequence derives from a female donor with Graves disease. The sequencing here drew on peripheral blood mononuclear cells (PBMCs), taken when the disease was refractory, from a patient treated with antithyroid drugs. The V gene is TRBV2, the J gene TRBJ1-5; D gene ambiguous. DNA of the CDR3: TGTGCCAGCACCTTGAACAGAGTTGGCAATCAGCCCCAGCATTTT. Protein sequence: CASTLNRVGNQPQHF.